This T cell receptor (beta chain) was identified in a study of blood T cell repertoires in COVID-19. Study-wide context: Samples representing acute and convalescent COVID-19 were sourced from the United States, Italy and Spain. Nucleic acid was either cDNA or gDNA, and it came from T cells, B-cell-depleted T cells, or PBMCs.

Looked up from germline, CDR1 is MDHEN and CDR2 is SYDVKM. The CDR3 has 15 residues. With 6 bases clipped from V and 0 bases from J, the junction kept 8 bases outside the gene matches. Authors' methods: Amplification from reference gene primers served as the basis for estimated nucleated cell counts. TCRdb's table, derived via immunoSEQ multiplex PCR, lists solely in-frame clones and lacks some. Clone size and the V and J calls come from that table; the DNA yielded D and trimming. The data hold roughly 290,000 clones, with around 90% observed a single time. The sequenced material came from PBMCs or T cells enriched from blood (not recorded which). This chain links TRBV28 with TRBJ2-7, with 7 bases lining up with TRBD1. This TCR derives from a woman in her late teens or twenties with acute COVID-19. In DNA form, the CDR3 reads TGTGCCAGCAGCCCCGGGACAGAGATCTCCTACGAGCAGTACTTC. Translated: CASSPGTEISYEQYF.